The entry that follows covers one TCR beta chain sequence. No antigen is known for it. With a much larger clone just one base away, this may be a read error. Germline V gene sequence: CDR1 SGHAT, CDR2 FQNNGV. The CDR3 is 16 residues long. V was pared by 2 bases and J by 9 bases, with 20 bases between. The authors drew around 6.2 milliliters of peripheral blood at each of two time points. Genomic DNA provided the template from which TCR beta CDR3 was amplified by two-round multiplex PCR. Round-one PCR had primers specific to each TRBV and TRBJ gene. One entry per CDR3 protein results from TCRdb running MiXCR on the multiplex PCR reads. The sample consists of around 31,000 distinct CDR3 sequences, 25% to 35% of them appearing once. These data belong to a study of prognosis after radiotherapy for stage I lung cancer. The study, taken as a whole, reports: Post-treatment Shannon entropy following stereotactic body radiation therapy was lower among patients who developed distant metastases. Whether the expanded TCR clones were tumor-specific was not determined.

The gene calls are TRBV11-2 and TRBJ2-1, with D perhaps TRBD2 (6 bases). Sample: PBMCs, taken before or after stereotactic body radiation therapy (not recorded which). This clonotype originated in a donor of 50 years or more with non-small cell lung cancer. In DNA, the CDR3 is TGTGCCAGCAGCTTATCTGTGACTAGGGTCTCTGGTGAGCAGTTCTTC. Protein product: CASSLSVTRVSGEQFF.